This TCR beta chain emerged from a study of blood T cells in healthy people across ages. The CDR3 totals 11 residues. The germline V gene has CDR1 SQVTM and CDR2 ANQGSEA. Trimming at V came to 7 bases and at J to 8 bases, leaving 7 bases not matched to a gene. A J-beta primer mix and a sample-barcoded 5' primer were used in a second PCR of about 7 to 12 cycles. Every single cDNA molecule received a tag from a template-switch adaptor with 12 random nucleotides. Each of the samples gave a minimum of 2.5 million paired-end reads that contained CDR3. TCRdb redid the calling of the 5' RACE reads with MiXCR, one entry per CDR3 protein. The profile shows 650,000 to 1,000,000 distinct CDR3 sequences, around half of them singletons. The donors, all healthy, were Caucasians living in Russia, aged roughly 6 to 100.

The sequenced sample was blood. The sequence was collected from a man older than 75 in good health. This rearrangement joins TRBV29-1 to TRBJ1-2; 7 nucleotides match TRBD1. CDR3 residues: CSDVQGQGYTF. CDR3 sequence (DNA): TGCAGCGACGTACAGGGGCAAGGCTACACCTTC.